These T cell receptor beta chains were read from a single sample in a study of T cells after yellow fever vaccination. Each CDR3 protein gets one entry after TCRdb re-called the 5' RACE reads with MiXCR. The data hold about 340,000 distinct CDR3 sequences, with about an eighth observed a single time. Sequences were derived from CD4+ T cells sorted from PBMCs, sampled 15 days after the yellow fever booster vaccination. The receptors derive from a young man who received the YFV17D yellow fever vaccine. Both conserved end residues are part of each CDR3. D genes are given only for firm matches. The size of a clone is reported for some rows only, either as once, few or many, or as a class for expanded clones.

j_call v_call d_call clone_size cdr3_aa cdr3_nt
TRBJ2-4 TRBV2 NA NA CASSEGQLWLAKNIQYF TGTGCCAGCAGTGAAGGGCAACTATGGCTAGCCAAAAACATTCAGTACTTC
TRBJ1-1 TRBV5-5 NA many CASSFFHAGLNTEAFF TGTGCCAGCAGCTTTTTCCATGCAGGATTGAACACTGAAGCTTTCTTT
TRBJ2-4 TRBV20-1 TRBD1 few CSARDRDRLAKNIQYF TGCAGTGCTAGAGATCGGGACAGACTAGCCAAAAACATTCAGTACTTC
TRBJ2-3 TRBV3-1 TRBD2 many CASSQGGVDSDTQYF TGTGCCAGCAGCCAGGGGGGGGTGGACTCAGATACGCAGTATTTT
TRBJ2-3 TRBV7-2 TRBD2 NA CASSLVPSGGADTQYF TGTGCCAGCAGCTTAGTTCCTAGCGGGGGGGCAGATACGCAGTATTTT
TRBJ2-5 TRBV5-6 TRBD2 NA CASSLGTSREQETQYF TGTGCCAGCAGCTTGGGGACTAGCCGGGAACAAGAGACCCAGTACTTC
TRBJ2-2 TRBV4-3 TRBD2 NA CASSQATLSLSGGALGTGELFF TGCGCCAGCAGCCAAGCAACCCTCAGCCTAAGCGGGGGGGCGTTGGGCACCGGGGAGCTGTTTTTT
TRBJ1-1 TRBV12-3/TRBV12-4 NA many CASSLPIKDSEAFF TGTGCCAGCAGTCTTCCTATTAAGGACAGTGAAGCTTTCTTT
TRBJ2-1 TRBV28 TRBD2 NA CASSYNGLVLEFF TGTGCCAGCAGTTATAACGGACTAGTTCTGGAGTTCTTC
TRBJ1-2 TRBV4-2 TRBD1 many CASSQDGQGGGYTF TGTGCCAGCAGCCAAGATGGGCAGGGGGGTGGCTACACCTTC
TRBJ2-3 TRBV7-9 TRBD1 many CASSPGTGYTDTQYF TGTGCCAGCAGCCCCGGGACAGGTTACACAGATACGCAGTATTTT
TRBJ1-2 TRBV7-2 NA few CASSLANSGYTF TGTGCCAGCAGCTTAGCGAACAGTGGGTACACCTTC
TRBJ2-3 TRBV5-4 TRBD2 once CASSHPRSGGADTQYF TGTGCCAGCAGCCATCCTCGTAGCGGGGGGGCGGATACGCAGTATTTT
TRBJ2-7 TRBV12-3/TRBV12-4 NA NA CASAIGQSRYEQYF TGTGCCAGTGCGATCGGACAGTCCCGCTACGAGCAGTACTTC
TRBJ1-6 TRBV20-1 TRBD1 NA CSARGLGQGISPLHF TGCAGTGCTAGAGGACTTGGACAGGGGATTTCACCCCTCCACTTT
TRBJ1-4 TRBV7-2 TRBD1 few CASSSYQGADEKLFF TGTGCCAGCAGCTCCTACCAGGGGGCCGATGAAAAACTGTTTTTT
TRBJ1-1 TRBV7-9 NA few CASGGYTEAFF TGTGCCAGCGGCGGCTACACTGAAGCTTTCTTT
TRBJ2-3 TRBV13 NA few CASSLPKRSTDTQYF TGTGCCAGCAGCTTGCCCAAGCGGAGCACAGATACGCAGTATTTT